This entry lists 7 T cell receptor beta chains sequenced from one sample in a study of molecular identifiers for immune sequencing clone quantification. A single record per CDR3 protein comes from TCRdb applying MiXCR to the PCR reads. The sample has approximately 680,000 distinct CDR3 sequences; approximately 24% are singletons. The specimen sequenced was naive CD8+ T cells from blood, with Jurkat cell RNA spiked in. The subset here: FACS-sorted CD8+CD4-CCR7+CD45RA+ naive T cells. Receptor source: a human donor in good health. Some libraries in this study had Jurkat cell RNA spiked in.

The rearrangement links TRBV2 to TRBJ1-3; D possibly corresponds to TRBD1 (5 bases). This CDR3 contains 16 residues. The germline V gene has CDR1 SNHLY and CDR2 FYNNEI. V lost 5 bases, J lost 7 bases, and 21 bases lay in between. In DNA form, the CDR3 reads TGTGCCAGCAGTAAACCCACAGGCTGGAAGGTCAACACCATATATTTT. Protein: CASSKPTGWKVNTIYF.

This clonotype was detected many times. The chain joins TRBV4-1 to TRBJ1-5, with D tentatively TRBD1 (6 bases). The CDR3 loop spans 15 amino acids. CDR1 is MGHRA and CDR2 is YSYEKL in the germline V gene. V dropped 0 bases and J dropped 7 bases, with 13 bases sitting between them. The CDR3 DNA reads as TGCGCCAGCAGCCAAGAGGGGGGGGGCGGGCAGCCCCAGCATTTT. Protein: CASSQEGGGGQPQHF.

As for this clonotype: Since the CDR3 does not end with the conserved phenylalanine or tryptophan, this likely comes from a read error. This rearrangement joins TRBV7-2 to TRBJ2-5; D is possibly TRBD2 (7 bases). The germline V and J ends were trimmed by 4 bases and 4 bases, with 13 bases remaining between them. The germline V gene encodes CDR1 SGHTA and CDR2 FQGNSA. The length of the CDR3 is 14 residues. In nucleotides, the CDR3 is TGTGCCAGCAGCTGGGCGGGGGCCGGAGAGACCCAGTACTGC. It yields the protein CASSWAGAGETQYC.

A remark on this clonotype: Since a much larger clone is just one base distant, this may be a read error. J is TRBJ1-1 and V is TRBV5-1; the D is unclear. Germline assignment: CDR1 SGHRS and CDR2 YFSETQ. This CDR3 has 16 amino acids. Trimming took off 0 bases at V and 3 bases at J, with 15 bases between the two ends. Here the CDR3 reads CASSLVDEGPDTEAFF. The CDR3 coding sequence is TGCGCCAGCAGCTTGGTAGATGAGGGCCCGGACACTGAAGCTTTCTTT.

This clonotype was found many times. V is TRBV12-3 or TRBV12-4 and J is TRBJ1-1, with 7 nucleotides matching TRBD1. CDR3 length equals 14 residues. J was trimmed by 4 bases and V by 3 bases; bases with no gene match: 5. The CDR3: CASSFADRSTEAFF. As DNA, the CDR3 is TGTGCCAGCAGTTTTGCGGACAGGAGCACTGAAGCTTTCTTT.

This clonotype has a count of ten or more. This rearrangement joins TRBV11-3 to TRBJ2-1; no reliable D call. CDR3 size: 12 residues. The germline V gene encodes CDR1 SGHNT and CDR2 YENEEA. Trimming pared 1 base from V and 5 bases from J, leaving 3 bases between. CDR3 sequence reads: CASSLVNNEQFF. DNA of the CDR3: TGTGCCAGCAGCTTAGTGAACAATGAGCAGTTCTTC.

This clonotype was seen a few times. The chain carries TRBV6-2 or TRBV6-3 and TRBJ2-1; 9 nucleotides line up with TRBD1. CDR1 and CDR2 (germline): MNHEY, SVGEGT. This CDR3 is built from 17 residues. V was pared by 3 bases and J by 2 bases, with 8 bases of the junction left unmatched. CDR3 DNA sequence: TGTGCCAGCAGTTATCGTCGGGGACAGGGTCCCTACAATGAGCAGTTCTTC. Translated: CASSYRRGQGPYNEQFF.